This paragraph covers one T cell receptor beta chain sequence. Its antigen is as yet unknown. These data are taken from a study of cytomegalovirus exposure and HLA in healthy donors. Researchers ran the PCR with 60 Vbeta and 13 Jbeta primers. Repertoires were generated with immunoSEQ multiplex PCR, while TCRdb's copy carries only in-frame clones and drops some. In the table there are roughly 100,000 clones, about three quarters of which are singletons. Broader study findings: Most sequenced TCRs were rare (though some public TCRs occurred in many donors).

The V and J ends lost 2 bases and 6 bases, in that order; junction bases with no gene match: 1. Germline CDR1 reads MNHEY; CDR2 reads SMNVEV (reference sequence). This CDR3 is 14 amino acids long. This sequence was found in a woman aged 40-49 years in good health and CMV-seropositive. Sample: PBMCs. V usage is TRBV27 and J usage is TRBJ2-2, with 9 bases matching TRBD1. CDR3 in DNA: TGTGCCAGCAGTTTAGACAGGGGGGCCGGGGAGCTGTTTTTT. As protein: CASSLDRGAGELFF.